Shown below are 16 T cell receptor beta chains from a single sample sequenced in a study of cytomegalovirus exposure and HLA in healthy donors. 13 Jbeta primers and 60 Vbeta primers were used for the PCR. The method was immunoSEQ multiplex PCR; TCRdb's version includes in-frame clones alone and lacks a portion of them. The table has about 60,000 clones, approximately 63% seen once; the top ten hold around 19%. Sample: PBMCs. These receptor sequences come from an older woman in good health and CMV-seropositive.

This sequence joins TRBV7-9 and TRBJ2-3; a possible D gene is TRBD1 (5 bases). V lost 5 bases and J 5 bases, leaving 23 bases between the germline ends. The CDR3 has 17 amino acids. Germline CDR1 reads SEHNR; CDR2 reads FQNEAQ (reference sequence). CDR3 sequence reads: CASSVPPQGVLLDTQYF. CDR3 coding DNA: TGTGCCAGCAGCGTTCCTCCCCAGGGCGTCTTATTAGATACGCAGTATTTT.

This clone occurred a few times. It differs at one base from a far larger clone, so likely a read error. This same CDR3 is encoded by further DNA sequences in the sample. The CDR3 loop reads CASSQYKDSPNQPQHF. CDR3 bases: TGTGCCAGCAGCCAATACAAGGACAGCCCCAATCAGCCCCAGCATTTT. This chain links TRBV7-2 with TRBJ1-5, with D perhaps TRBD1 (6 bases). The CDR3 consists of 16 residues. Germline CDR1 reads SGHTA; CDR2 reads FQGNSA. The germline V and J ends were trimmed by 5 bases and 3 bases, with 17 bases remaining between them.

This clone was seen a few times. Germline is not matched at one junction end, which may reflect a read error. The chain recombines TRBV13 with TRBJ2-7; D possibly corresponds to TRBD2 (5 bases). CDR3 length: 15 residues. CDR1 is PRHDT, CDR2 FYEKMQ, per germline (reference sequence). The CDR3 DNA sequence: TGTTCCAGCAGCTCAACCGGGATGGGGATCGACGAGCAGTACTTC. This encodes CSSSSTGMGIDEQYF.

With respect to this clone: One junction end does not reproduce the germline sequence, and a read error may be involved. The chain recombines TRBV27 with TRBJ2-3; a weak D match, TRBD2 (6 bases). Germline CDR1 MNHEY, CDR2 SMNVEV (reference sequence). The CDR3 covers 16 residues. The CDR3 DNA follows: TGTACCAGCAGTTTCTTACGGGGGTCTAGCACAGATACGCAGTATTTT. It codes for CTSSFLRGSSTDTQYF.

This clone occurred a few times. CDR3 nucleotides: TGCAGCGTAGCGGGGGGGCTAGATACGCAGTATTTT. It specifies CSVAGGLDTQYF. The V gene is TRBV29-1, the J gene TRBJ2-3, with 10 bases that match TRBD2. Losses at the gene ends were 6 bases for V and 5 bases for J; bases not matched to a gene: 2. The germline gives CDR1 SQVTM, CDR2 ANQGSEA. The CDR3 consists of 12 residues.

The chain combines TRBV4-1 with TRBJ2-7; 9 bases map to TRBD2. This CDR3 is 17 amino acids long. With 2 bases clipped from V and 0 bases from J, the junction kept 8 bases outside the gene matches. CDR1 is MGHRA and CDR2 is YSYEKL in the germline V gene. The CDR3 nucleotides are TGCGCCAGCAGCCAACCTCTCGCTAGCGGGAACTCCTACGAGCAGTACTTC. As protein: CASSQPLASGNSYEQYF.

This clone turned up a few times. The chain links TRBV11-3 to TRBJ1-3; possibly TRBD1 for D (6 bases). With 1 base removed from V and 1 base from J, the gap between germline ends came to 8 bases. The CDR3 has 15 amino acids. CDR1 and CDR2 from the germline V gene are SGHNT and YENEEA. The CDR3 coding sequence is TGTGCCAGCAGCTTAGCCGGACAGTCTGGAAACACCATATATTTT. It specifies CASSLAGQSGNTIYF.

This clone has more than one count but fewer than ten. The chain joins TRBV7-6 to TRBJ2-1, with a possible D match to TRBD2 (5 bases). Germline values: CDR1 SGHVS, CDR2 FNYEAQ. The CDR3 spans 15 residues. Trimming cost V 0 bases and J 2 bases, with 8 bases left between them. The CDR3 region has the DNA TGTGCCAGCAGCTTAGCGCTCGGGACCTACAATGAGCAGTTCTTC. The encoded protein is CASSLALGTYNEQFF. The whole variable domain, filled in from reference TRBV7-6 and TRBJ2-1, reads GAGVSQSPRYKVTKRGQDVALRCDPISGHVSLYWYRQALGQGPEFLTYFNYEAQQDKSGLPNDRFSAERPEGSISTLTIQRTEQRDSAMYRCASSLALGTYNEQFFGPGTRLTVL.

The chain carries TRBV6-5 and TRBJ1-1; D possibly corresponds to TRBD1 (5 bases). V was clipped by 2 bases and J by 5 bases, with 15 bases between them. Germline assignment: CDR1 MNHEY and CDR2 SVGAGI. There are 15 residues in the CDR3. This CDR3 is CASSYTTRDSTEAFF. CDR3 nucleotide sequence: TGTGCCAGCAGTTACACTACCCGGGACTCAACTGAAGCTTTCTTT.

This chain uses TRBV7-2 with TRBJ2-7; 10 positions match TRBD2. This CDR3 comprises 14 residues. CDR1 and CDR2 from the germline V gene are SGHTA and FQGNSA. The ends lost 2 bases at V and 5 bases at J; junction bases unmatched: 3. The CDR3 sequence: CASSLQRGGNEQYF. CDR3 bases: TGTGCCAGCAGCTTACAGCGGGGGGGCAACGAGCAGTACTTC.

The chain combines TRBV28 with TRBJ2-5; TRBD2 matches 7 bases. V shed 7 bases and J 2 bases; nucleotides not matched to a gene: 13. Germline CDR1 reads MDHEN; CDR2 reads SYDVKM. CDR3 length: 16 amino acids. The CDR3 region is CASTIPGGSGQETQYF. CDR3 coding DNA: TGTGCCAGCACAATCCCCGGGGGGAGCGGACAAGAGACCCAGTACTTC.

This clone has only a few counts. The chain joins TRBV6-1 to TRBJ2-5; 11 bases align to TRBD1. The end of the DNA is better explained by TRBJ2-7, so the J call may be wrong. This CDR3 is built from 15 residues. Germline assignment: CDR1 MNHNS and CDR2 SASEGT. DNA for the CDR3: TGTGCCAGCAGTGCGGGGACAGGGGGTGGGTACGAGCAGTACTTC. It is translated as CASSAGTGGGYEQYF.

The genes are TRBV19 and TRBJ1-2, with D possibly being TRBD1 (5 bases). CDR1 LNHDA and CDR2 SQIVND come from the germline V gene (reference sequence). The V and J ends lost 6 bases and 3 bases respectively, with 20 bases between them. The CDR3 is 16 residues long. Written as DNA, the CDR3 is TGTGCCAGTAGCCGTGGCCGGTTGGGGGGTGACTATGGCTACACCTTC. Protein: CASSRGRLGGDYGYTF.

The V and J genes are TRBV5-6 and TRBJ1-3; unclear D gene. The germline gives CDR1 SGHDT, CDR2 YYEEEE. V lost 0 bases to trimming and J lost 0 bases, with 13 bases between them. The length of the CDR3 is 17 residues. The CDR3 DNA is TGTGCCAGCAGCTTGGGAGCGAAGGCGTTCTCTGGAAACACCATATATTTT. Its protein is CASSLGAKAFSGNTIYF.

The chain combines TRBV5-1 with TRBJ2-1; D might be TRBD1 (7 bases). Germline lookup yields CDR1 SGHRS and CDR2 YFSETQ. V lost 2 bases to trimming and J lost 5 bases, with 20 bases between them. This CDR3 spans 17 amino acids. This CDR3 is CASSFTPGGGGHNEQFF. The CDR3 nucleotides read TGCGCCAGCAGCTTCACACCAGGGGGAGGAGGTCACAATGAGCAGTTCTTC.

The V gene is TRBV7-3, the J gene TRBJ2-1; 7 nucleotides match TRBD1. Per germline, CDR1 SGHTA and CDR2 FQGTGA. The CDR3 is made up of 15 amino acids. Losses at the gene ends were 3 bases for V and 7 bases for J; bases not matched to a gene: 9. CDR3 DNA: TGTGCCAGCAGCTTTGGGACAGCTCTTGTTAATGAGCAGTTCTTC. Its translation is CASSFGTALVNEQFF.